The source of this TCR beta chain is a study of vaccination effects on CD4 cells after COVID-19. TCRdb's copy holds only in-frame clones and misses some; the assay was immunoSEQ multiplex PCR. Of tens of thousands of clones in the sample, 80% are singletons; the top ten hold 12%. Viral peptide pool expansion of antigen-specific CD4+ T cells preceded sequencing in the ViraFEST assay. Isolating CD4+ T cells followed about 11 days of culture. Negative nucleocapsid antibody tests before and after vaccination confirmed no previous SARS-CoV-2 infection. Researchers reported culturing 2 million to 2.5 million PBMC in each well, adding 10 IU/ml IL-2 and about 9.5 ug/ml peptides. On both days 3 and 7, half of the culture medium was replaced with IL-2 medium. On this clone itself: Its antigen is unknown.

V was clipped by 5 bases and J by 4 bases, with 17 bases between them. The germline CDR1 and CDR2 sequences are SGHTA and FQGNSA. The CDR3 covers 15 residues. This receptor was obtained from a human donor who received a COVID-19 vaccine. This specimen consisted of CD4+ T cells from PBMCs cultured with SARS-CoV-2 spike peptides, obtained before COVID-19 vaccination. This chain links TRBV7-2 with TRBJ1-1; tentative D call: TRBD1 (6 bases). CDR3 sequence: CASSLRWGAGTEAFF. In DNA form, the CDR3 reads TGTGCCAGCAGCCTCCGGTGGGGGGCGGGCACTGAAGCTTTCTTT.